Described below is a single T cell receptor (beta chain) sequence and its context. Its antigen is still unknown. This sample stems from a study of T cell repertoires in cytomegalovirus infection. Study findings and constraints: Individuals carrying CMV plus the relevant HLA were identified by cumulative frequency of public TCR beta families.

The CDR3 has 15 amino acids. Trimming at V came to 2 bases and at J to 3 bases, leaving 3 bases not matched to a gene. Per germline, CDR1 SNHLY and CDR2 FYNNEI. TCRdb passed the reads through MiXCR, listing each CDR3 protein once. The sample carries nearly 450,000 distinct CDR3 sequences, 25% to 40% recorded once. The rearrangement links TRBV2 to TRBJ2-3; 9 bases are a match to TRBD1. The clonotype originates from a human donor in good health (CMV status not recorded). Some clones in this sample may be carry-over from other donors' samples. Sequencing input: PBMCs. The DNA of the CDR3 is TGTGCCAGCAGTGAATACAGGGGGCGAACAGATACGCAGTATTTT. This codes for CASSEYRGRTDTQYF.